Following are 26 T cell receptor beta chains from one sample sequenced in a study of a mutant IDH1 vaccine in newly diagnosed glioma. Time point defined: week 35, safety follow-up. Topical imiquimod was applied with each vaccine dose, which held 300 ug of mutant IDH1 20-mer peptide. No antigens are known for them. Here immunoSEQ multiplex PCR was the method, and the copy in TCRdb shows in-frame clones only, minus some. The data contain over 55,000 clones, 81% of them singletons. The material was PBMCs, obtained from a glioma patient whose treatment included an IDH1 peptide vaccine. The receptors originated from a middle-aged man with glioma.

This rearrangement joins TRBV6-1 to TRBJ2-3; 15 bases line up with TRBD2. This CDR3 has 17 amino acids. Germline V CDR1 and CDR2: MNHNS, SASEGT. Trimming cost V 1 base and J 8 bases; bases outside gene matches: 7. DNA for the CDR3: TGTGCCAGCAGTGAAGGGGGACTAGCGGGAGGAGGTGGTACGCAGTATTTT. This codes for CASSEGGLAGGGGTQYF.

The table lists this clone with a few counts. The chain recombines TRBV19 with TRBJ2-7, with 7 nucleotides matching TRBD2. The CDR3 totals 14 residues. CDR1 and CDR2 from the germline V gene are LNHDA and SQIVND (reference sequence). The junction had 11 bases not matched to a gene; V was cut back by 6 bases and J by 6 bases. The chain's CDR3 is CASSRGDGPGEQYF. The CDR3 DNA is TGTGCCAGTAGCCGGGGGGACGGGCCTGGCGAGCAGTACTTC.

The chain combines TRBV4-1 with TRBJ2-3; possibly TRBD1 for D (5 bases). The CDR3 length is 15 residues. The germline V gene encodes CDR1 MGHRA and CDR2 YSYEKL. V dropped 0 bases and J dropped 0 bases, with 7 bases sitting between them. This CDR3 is CASSQDPGSTDTQYF. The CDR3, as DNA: TGCGCCAGCAGCCAAGATCCAGGGAGCACAGATACGCAGTATTTT.

The CDR3 nucleotides are TGCGCCAGCAGCCAAGACTGGGACCCCGCCCGTTATAGCAATCAGCCCCAGCATTTT. Translated, it gives CASSQDWDPARYSNQPQHF. This chain links TRBV4-1 with TRBJ1-5; weak D call: TRBD1 (5 bases). The CDR3 loop spans 19 amino acids. V gave up 0 bases and J gave up 0 bases, with 18 bases separating them. The V gene's germline CDR1 is MGHRA and CDR2 YSYEKL.

CDR3 sequence reads: CASSVSGGAREQYF. The CDR3 DNA sequence: TGTGCCAGCAGTGTGAGCGGGGGGGCTCGTGAGCAGTACTTC. The rearrangement links TRBV6-4 to TRBJ2-7, with TRBD2 identical over 10 bases. The CDR3 runs to 14 residues. Trimming cost V 4 bases and J 7 bases; bases outside gene matches: 7. Germline lookup yields CDR1 MRHNA and CDR2 SNTAGT.

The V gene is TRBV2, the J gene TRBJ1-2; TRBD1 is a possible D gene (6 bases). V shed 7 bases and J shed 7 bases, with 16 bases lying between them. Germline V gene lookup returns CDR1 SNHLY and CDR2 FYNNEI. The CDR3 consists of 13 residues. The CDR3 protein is CASTQRGAGGYTF. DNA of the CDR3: TGTGCCAGCACTCAAAGGGGGGCAGGTGGCTACACCTTC.

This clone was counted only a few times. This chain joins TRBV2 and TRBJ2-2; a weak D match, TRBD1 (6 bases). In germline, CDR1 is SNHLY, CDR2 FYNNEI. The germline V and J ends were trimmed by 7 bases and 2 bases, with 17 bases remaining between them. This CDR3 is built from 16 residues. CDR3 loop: CASTEDSGVNTGELFF. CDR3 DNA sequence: TGTGCCAGCACTGAGGACAGTGGGGTAAACACCGGGGAGCTGTTTTTT.

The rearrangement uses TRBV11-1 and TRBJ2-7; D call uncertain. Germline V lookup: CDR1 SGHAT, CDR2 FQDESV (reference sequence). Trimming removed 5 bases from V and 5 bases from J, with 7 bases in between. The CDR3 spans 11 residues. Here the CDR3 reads CASSRTNEQYF. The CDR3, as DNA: TGTGCCAGCAGCCGGACCAACGAGCAGTACTTC.

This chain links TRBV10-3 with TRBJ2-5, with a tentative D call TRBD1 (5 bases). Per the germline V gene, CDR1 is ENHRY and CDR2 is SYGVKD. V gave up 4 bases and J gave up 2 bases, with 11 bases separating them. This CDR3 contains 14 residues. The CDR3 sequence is CAISVGTGQETQYF. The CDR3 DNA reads TGTGCCATCAGTGTGGGAACAGGACAAGAGACCCAGTACTTC.

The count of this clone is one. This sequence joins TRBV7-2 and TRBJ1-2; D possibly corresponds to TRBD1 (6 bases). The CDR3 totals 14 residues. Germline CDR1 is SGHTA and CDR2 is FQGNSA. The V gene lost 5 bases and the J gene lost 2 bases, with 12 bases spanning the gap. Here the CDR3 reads CASSQVGANYGYTF. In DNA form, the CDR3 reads TGTGCCAGCAGCCAGGTGGGGGCCAACTATGGCTACACCTTC.

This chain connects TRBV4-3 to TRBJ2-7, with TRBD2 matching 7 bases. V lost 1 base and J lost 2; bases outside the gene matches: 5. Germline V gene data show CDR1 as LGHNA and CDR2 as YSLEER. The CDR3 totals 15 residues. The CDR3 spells CASSQGGGGPYEQYF. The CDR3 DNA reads TGCGCCAGCAGCCAAGGGGGCGGGGGACCCTACGAGCAGTACTTC.

CDR3: CASRPGQGVYEQYF. In DNA form, the CDR3 reads TGTGCCAGTAGGCCGGGACAGGGGGTCTACGAGCAGTACTTC. V is TRBV19 and J is TRBJ2-7, with 11 bases matching TRBD1. This CDR3 has 14 amino acids. The J segment lost 3 bases and the V segment lost 6 bases, leaving 4 bases of the junction unmatched. Germline CDR1 reads LNHDA; CDR2 reads SQIVND (reference sequence).

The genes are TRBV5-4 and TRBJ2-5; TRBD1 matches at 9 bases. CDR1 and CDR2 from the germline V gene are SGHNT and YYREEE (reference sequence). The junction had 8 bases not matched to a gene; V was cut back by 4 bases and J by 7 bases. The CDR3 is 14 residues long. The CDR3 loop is CASSREQGAGTQYF. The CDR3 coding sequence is TGTGCCAGCAGCAGGGAACAGGGGGCCGGGACCCAGTACTTC.

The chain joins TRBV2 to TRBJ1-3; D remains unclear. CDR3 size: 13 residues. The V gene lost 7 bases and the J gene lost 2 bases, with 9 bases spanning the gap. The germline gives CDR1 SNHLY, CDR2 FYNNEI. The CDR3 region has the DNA TGTGCCAGCACCGGGCCGGCTGGAAACACCATATATTTT. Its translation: CASTGPAGNTIYF.

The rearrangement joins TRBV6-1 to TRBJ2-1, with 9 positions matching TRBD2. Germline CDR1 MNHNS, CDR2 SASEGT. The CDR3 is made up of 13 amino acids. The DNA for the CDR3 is TGTGCGACGGTAATAGCGGGAGACTATGAGCAGTTCTTC. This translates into CATVIAGDYEQFF.

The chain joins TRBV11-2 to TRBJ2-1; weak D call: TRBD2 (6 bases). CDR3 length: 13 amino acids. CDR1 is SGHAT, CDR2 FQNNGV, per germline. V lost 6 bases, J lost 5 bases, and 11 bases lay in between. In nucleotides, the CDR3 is TGTGCCAGCAGAAAGACTAGTAACAATGAGCAGTTCTTC. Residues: CASRKTSNNEQFF.

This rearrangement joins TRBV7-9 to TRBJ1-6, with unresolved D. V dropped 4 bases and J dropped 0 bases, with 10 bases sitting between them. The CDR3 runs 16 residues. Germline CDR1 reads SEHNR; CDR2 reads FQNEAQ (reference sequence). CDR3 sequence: CASSSYIGSYNSPLHF. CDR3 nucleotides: TGTGCCAGCAGCTCCTATATAGGCTCCTATAATTCACCCCTCCACTTT. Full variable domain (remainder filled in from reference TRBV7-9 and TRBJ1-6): DTGVSQNPRHKITKRGQNVTFRCDPISEHNRLYWYRQTLGQGPEFLTYFQNEAQLEKSRLLSDRFSAERPKGSFSTLEIQRTEQGDSAMYLCASSSYIGSYNSPLHFGNGTRLTVT.

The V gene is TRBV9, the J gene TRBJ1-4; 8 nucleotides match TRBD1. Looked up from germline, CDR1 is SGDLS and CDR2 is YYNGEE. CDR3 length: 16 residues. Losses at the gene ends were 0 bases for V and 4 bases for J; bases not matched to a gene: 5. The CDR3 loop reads CASSVDSTGVNEKLFF. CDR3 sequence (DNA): TGTGCCAGCAGCGTAGACTCGACAGGGGTTAATGAAAAACTGTTTTTT.

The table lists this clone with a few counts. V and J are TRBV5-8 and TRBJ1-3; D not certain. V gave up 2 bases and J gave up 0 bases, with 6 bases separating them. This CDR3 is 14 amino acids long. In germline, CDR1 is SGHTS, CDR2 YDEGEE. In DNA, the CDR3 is TGTGCCAGCAGCTTAGATTACTCTGGAAACACCATATATTTT. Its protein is CASSLDYSGNTIYF.

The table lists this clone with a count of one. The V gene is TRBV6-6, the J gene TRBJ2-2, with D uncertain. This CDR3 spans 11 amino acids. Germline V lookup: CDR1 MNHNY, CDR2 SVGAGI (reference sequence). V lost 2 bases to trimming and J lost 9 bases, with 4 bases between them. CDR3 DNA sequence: TGTGCCAGCAGTTACATCCGGGAGCTGTTTTTT. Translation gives CASSYIRELFF.

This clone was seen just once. The CDR3, as DNA: TGTGCCAGCAGCTCCCACCCCGCCGGGAGGTCCCAAGAGACCCAGTACTTC. Encoded protein: CASSSHPAGRSQETQYF. The chain combines TRBV7-8 with TRBJ2-5; 7 nucleotides align to TRBD2. J gave up 1 base and V 4 bases, and 12 bases lay outside the gene matches. The CDR3 length is 17 residues. Germline V gives CDR1 SGHVS, CDR2 FQNEAQ.

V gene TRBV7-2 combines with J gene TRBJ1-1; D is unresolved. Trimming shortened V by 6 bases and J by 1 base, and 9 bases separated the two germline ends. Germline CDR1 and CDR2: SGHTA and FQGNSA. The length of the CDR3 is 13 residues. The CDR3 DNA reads TGTGCCAGCAGTTTCACGGAGAACACTGAAGCTTTCTTT. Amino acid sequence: CASSFTENTEAFF.

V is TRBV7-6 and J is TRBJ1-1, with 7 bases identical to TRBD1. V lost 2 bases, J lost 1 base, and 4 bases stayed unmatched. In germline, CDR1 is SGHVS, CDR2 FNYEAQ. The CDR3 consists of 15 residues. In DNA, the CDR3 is TGTGCCAGCAGCTTAAAAGGGGGCGGGAACACTGAAGCTTTCTTT. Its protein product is CASSLKGGGNTEAFF. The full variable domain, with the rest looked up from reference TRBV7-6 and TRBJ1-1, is GAGVSQSPRYKVTKRGQDVALRCDPISGHVSLYWYRQALGQGPEFLTYFNYEAQQDKSGLPNDRFSAERPEGSISTLTIQRTEQRDSAMYRCASSLKGGGNTEAFFGQGTRLTVV.

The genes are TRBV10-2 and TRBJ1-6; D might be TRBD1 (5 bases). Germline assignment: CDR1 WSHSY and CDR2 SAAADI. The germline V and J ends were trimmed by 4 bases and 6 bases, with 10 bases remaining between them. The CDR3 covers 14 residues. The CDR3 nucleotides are TGCGCCAGCAGTGGACGGACATTTAATTCACCCCTCCACTTT. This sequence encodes CASSGRTFNSPLHF.

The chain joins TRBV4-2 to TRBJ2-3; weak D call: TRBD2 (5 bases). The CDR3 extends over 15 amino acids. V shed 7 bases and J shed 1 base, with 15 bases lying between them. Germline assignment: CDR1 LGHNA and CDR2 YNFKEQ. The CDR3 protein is CASTFSIGGTDTQYF. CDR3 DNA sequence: TGTGCCAGCACCTTCTCTATCGGGGGCACAGATACGCAGTATTTT.

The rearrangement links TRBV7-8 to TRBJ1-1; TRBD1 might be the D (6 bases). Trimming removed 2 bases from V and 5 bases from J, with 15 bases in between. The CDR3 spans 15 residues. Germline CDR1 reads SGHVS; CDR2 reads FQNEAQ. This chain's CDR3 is CASSLRAGRGTEAFF. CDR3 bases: TGTGCCAGCAGCTTAAGGGCCGGTAGGGGGACTGAAGCTTTCTTT. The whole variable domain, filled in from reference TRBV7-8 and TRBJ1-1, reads GAGVSQSPRYKVAKRGQDVALRCDPISGHVSLFWYQQALGQGPEFLTYFQNEAQLDKSGLPSDRFFAERPEGSVSTLKIQRTQQEDSAVYLCASSLRAGRGTEAFFGQGTRLTVV.